This T cell receptor (beta chain) was identified during a study of OX40 agonist ivuxolimab in advanced cancers. Study-wide background: A diagnosis of hepatocellular carcinoma, melanoma, renal cell or head and neck cancer was present in dose-escalation patients. A mean age of roughly 60 years, range about 20 to 85, was recorded, and roughly 83% were male.

Trimming took 4 bases from V and 6 from J; bases not matched to a gene: 4. This CDR3 spans 14 amino acids. Per the germline V gene, CDR1 is SGHTA and CDR2 is FQGNSA. The table came from immunoSEQ multiplex PCR; TCRdb's copy has only in-frame clones and leaves some out. The repertoire holds about 99,000 clones, with approximately 93% as singletons. This specimen consisted of CD4+ or CD8+ T cells sorted from blood, obtained in a trial of the OX40 agonist ivuxolimab. This sequence was found in an adult with an advanced solid tumor such as melanoma, head and neck, liver or kidney cancer. This sequence joins TRBV7-2 and TRBJ2-1; 9 bases are a match to TRBD1. CDR3 sequence: CASSSGQGSNEQFF. The CDR3 DNA sequence: TGTGCCAGCAGCTCCGGACAGGGGAGCAATGAGCAGTTCTTC.